This TCR beta chain was retrieved from a study of blood T cell repertoires in COVID-19. At the level of the study: Researchers got acute and convalescent COVID-19 samples from the United States, Italy and Spain.

The germline V gene encodes CDR1 LNHDA and CDR2 SQIVND (reference sequence). V trimming: 7 bases; J trimming: 5 bases; junction bases outside the gene matches: 11. The CDR3 extends over 15 amino acids. The protocol was immunoSEQ multiplex PCR, while the TCRdb copy is restricted to in-frame clones and leaves out a portion. Of 45,000 to 55,000 clones listed, 82% are singletons. The chain uses TRBV19 and TRBJ2-3; TRBD2 matches at 8 bases. The TCR originated in an older man with COVID-19, enrolled during active disease. Specimen: peripheral blood. The CDR3 reads CASTIGRGERDTQYF. The CDR3 nucleotides read TGTGCCAGTACCATAGGGCGGGGGGAGCGAGATACGCAGTATTTT.